This record looks at one TCR beta chain sequence and its context. There is no known antigen for this receptor. Qualities for individual bases were not recorded, and no much larger clone is one base off. The immunoSEQ Assay, a bias-controlled multiplex PCR, was used to amplify TCRbeta CDR3 regions from genomic DNA. Concerning the study's data processing: Nucleated cell counts per sample were estimated from amplification of reference gene primers within the assay. To quantify the absolute abundance of each unique TCRbeta CDR3 rearrangement, sequence reads were collapsed and filtered. Productive Simpson clonality was computed per sample as the square root of Simpson's diversity index over productive rearrangements. TCRdb limited this immuneACCESS table to in-frame rearrangements with V and J called. A share of clones is missing; checked studies link under half to unresolved V genes, and the rest is unexplained. The DNA was the basis for D and trimming; V, J and clone size are from that table. For this sample there are over 200,000 clones; approximately 90% appear just once. Around 0.99% of the sample comes from the top ten.

V is cut back by 3 bases and J by 7 bases, with 4 bases in the junction unmatched. CDR1 DFQATT and CDR2 SNEGSKA are derived from the germline V gene (reference sequence). From cysteine to phenylalanine, the CDR3 is 14 amino acids long. Of all the DNA, just the CDR3 is kept, 42 bases in frame from base 1. This entry belongs to a study of blood T cell repertoires in COVID-19 (dated by TCRdb to the early 2020s). In terms of the full investigation: Samples from collaborators originated in the United States, Italy and Spain and spanned both the acute and convalescent phases of COVID-19. The prospective study material was composed of cDNA or gDNA derived from T cells, B-cell-depleted T cells, or PBMCs. Deeply sampled blood TCRbeta repertoires from subjects exposed to, actively infected with, or recovered from COVID-19 were included in the dataset. The repertoires were released in a freely available public database meant as a resource for research on the immune response to SARS-CoV-2. Samples were obtained from the ongoing ImmuneRACE study (first 160 participants) and from 1,254 subjects provided by 6 global collaborators. Sample metadata almost always included a de-identified subject ID, COVID-19 status, age in years and sex. HLA class I and class II types, where available, came from metadata supplied by the sample provider rather than from assay-based typing.

A second Seattle source provided samples from volunteer blood donors who had recovered from COVID-19. Collaborating institutions collected whole blood in K2EDTA tubes following their own protocols. For TCRbeta analysis, collaborators shipped samples as frozen whole blood, isolated PBMCs, or DNA extracted from either of those sample types. What the study reported, not specific to this receptor: Clinical and demographic metadata were provided uncurated, with the amount varying by source and participant.

The receptor comes from a woman in her forties who had recovered from COVID-19. The chain is encoded by TRBV20-1 joined to TRBJ2-1; TRBD2 agrees with 12 junctional bases. Sequenced: peripheral blood. The CDR3 reads as follows: CSASRLAGGNEQFF. Read as DNA, the sequence is TGCAGTGCTAGTCGGCTAGCGGGAGGGAATGAGCAGTTCTTC.